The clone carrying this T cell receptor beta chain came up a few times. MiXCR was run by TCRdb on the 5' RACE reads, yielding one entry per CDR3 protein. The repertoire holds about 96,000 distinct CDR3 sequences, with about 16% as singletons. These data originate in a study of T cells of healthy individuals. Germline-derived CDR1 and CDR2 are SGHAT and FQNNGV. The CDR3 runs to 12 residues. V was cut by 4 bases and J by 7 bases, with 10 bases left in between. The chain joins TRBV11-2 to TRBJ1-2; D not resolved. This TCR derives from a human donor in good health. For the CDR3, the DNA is TGTGCCAGCAGCTCCGCCGGTCCTGGCTACACCTTC. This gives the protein CASSSAGPGYTF.